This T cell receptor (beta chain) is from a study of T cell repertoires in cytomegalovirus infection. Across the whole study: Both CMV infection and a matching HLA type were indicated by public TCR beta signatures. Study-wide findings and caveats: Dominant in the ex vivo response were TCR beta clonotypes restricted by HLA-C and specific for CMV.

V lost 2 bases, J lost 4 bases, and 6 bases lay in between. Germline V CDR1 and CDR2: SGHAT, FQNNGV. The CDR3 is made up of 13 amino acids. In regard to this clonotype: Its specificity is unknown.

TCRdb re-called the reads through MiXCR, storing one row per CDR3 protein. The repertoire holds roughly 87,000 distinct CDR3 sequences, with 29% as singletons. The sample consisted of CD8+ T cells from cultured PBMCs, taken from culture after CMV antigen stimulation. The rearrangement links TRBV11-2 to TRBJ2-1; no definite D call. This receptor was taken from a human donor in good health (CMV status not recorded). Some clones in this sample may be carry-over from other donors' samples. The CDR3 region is CASSLTFYNEQFF. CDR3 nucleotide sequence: TGTGCCAGCAGCTTAACATTTTACAATGAGCAGTTCTTC.